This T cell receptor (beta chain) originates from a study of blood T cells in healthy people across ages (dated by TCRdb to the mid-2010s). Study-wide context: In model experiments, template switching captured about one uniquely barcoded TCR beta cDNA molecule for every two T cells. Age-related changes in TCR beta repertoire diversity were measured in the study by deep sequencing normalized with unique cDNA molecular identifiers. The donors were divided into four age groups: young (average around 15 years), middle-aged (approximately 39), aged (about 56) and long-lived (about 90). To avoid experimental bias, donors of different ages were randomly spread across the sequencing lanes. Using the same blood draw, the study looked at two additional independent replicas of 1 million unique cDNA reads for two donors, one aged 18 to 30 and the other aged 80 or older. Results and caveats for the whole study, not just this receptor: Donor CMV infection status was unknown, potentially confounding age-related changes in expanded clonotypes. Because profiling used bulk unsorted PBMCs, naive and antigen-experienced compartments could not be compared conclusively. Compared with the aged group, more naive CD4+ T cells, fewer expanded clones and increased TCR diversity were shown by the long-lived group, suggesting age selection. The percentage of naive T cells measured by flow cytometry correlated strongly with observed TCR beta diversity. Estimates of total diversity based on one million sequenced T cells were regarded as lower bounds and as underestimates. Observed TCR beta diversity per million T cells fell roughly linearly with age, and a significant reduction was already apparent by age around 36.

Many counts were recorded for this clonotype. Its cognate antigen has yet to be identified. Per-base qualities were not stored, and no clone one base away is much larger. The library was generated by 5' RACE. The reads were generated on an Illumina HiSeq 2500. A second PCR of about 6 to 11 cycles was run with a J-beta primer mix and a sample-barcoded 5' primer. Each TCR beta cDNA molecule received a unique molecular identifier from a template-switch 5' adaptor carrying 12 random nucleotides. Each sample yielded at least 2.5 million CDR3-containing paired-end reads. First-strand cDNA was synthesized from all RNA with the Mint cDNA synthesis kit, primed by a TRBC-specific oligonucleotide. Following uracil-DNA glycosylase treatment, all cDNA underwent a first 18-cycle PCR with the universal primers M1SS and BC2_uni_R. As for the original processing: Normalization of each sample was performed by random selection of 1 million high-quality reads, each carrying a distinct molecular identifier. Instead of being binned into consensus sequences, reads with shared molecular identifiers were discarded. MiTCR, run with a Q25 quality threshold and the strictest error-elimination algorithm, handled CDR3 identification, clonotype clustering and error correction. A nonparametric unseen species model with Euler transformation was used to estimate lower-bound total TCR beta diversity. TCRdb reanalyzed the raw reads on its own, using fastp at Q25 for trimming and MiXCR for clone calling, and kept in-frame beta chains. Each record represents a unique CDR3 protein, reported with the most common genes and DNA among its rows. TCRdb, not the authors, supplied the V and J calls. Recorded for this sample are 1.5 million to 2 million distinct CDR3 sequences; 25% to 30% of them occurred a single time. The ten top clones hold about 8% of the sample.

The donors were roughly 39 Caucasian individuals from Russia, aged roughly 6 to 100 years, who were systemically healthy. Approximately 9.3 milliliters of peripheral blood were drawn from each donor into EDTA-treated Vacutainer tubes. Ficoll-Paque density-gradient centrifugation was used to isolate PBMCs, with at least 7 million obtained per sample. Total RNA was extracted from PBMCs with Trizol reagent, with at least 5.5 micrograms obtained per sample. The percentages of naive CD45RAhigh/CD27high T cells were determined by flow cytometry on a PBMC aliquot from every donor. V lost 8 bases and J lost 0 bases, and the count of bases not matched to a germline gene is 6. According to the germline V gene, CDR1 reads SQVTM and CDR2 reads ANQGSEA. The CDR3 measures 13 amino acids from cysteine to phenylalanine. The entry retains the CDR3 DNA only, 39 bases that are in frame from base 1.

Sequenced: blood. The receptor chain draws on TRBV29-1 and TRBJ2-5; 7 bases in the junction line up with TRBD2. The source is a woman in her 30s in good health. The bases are TGCAGCACCTCGAGCGGGAACCAAGAGACCCAGTACTTC. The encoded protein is CSTSSGNQETQYF. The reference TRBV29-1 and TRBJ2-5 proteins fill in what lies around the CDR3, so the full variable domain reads SAVISQKPSRDICQRGTSLTIQCQVDSQVTMMFWYRQQPGQSLTLIATANQGSEATYESGFVIDKFPISRPNLTFSTLTVSNMSPEDSSIYLCSTSSGNQETQYFGPGTRLLVL.